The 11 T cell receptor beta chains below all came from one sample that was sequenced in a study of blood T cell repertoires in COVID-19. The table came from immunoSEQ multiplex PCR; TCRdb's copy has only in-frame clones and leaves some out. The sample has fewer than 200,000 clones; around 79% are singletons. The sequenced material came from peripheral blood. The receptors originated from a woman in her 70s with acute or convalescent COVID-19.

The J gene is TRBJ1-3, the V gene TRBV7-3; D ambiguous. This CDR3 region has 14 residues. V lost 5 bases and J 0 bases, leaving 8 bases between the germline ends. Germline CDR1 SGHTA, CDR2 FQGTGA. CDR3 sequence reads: CASSEQSSGNTIYF. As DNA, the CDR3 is TGTGCCAGCAGCGAACAGAGCTCTGGAAACACCATATATTTT.

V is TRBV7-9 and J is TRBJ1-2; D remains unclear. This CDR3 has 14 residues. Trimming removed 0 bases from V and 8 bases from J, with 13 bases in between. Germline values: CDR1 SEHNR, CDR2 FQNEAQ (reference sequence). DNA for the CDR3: TGTGCCAGCAGCTTAGCGGAGTTGGGTTTAGGCTACACCTTC. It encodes CASSLAELGLGYTF.

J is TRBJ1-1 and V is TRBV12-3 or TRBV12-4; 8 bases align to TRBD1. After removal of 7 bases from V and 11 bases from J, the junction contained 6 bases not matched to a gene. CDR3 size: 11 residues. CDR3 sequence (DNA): TGTGCCAGCACCGGACAGGGAGCGGCTTTCTTT. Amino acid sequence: CASTGQGAAFF.

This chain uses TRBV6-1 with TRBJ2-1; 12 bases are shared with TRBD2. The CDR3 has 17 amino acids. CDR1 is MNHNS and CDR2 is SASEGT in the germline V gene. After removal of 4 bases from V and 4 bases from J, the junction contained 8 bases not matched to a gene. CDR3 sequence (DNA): TGTGCCAGCAGTGCCCACCCCACTAGCGGGAGGTACAATGAGCAGTTCTTC. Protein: CASSAHPTSGRYNEQFF.

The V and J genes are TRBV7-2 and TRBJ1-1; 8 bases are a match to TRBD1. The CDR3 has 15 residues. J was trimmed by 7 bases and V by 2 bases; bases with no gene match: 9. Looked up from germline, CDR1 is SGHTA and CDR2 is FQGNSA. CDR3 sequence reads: CASSLSGTGVYEAFF. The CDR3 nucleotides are TGTGCCAGCAGCTTATCCGGGACAGGAGTATATGAAGCTTTCTTT. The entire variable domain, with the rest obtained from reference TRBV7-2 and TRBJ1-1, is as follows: GAGVSQSPSNKVTEKGKDVELRCDPISGHTALYWYRQSLGQGLEFLIYFQGNSAPDKSGLPSDRFSAERTGGSVSTLTIQRTQQEDSAVYLCASSLSGTGVYEAFFGQGTRLTVV.

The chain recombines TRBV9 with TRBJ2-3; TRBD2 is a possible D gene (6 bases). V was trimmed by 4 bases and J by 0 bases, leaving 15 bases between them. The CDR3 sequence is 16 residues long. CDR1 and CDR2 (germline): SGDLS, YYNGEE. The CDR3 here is CASSLVAAPSTDTQYF. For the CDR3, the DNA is TGTGCCAGCAGCCTCGTAGCGGCCCCTAGCACAGATACGCAGTATTTT. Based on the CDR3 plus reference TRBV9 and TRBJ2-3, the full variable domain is DSGVTQTPKHLITATGQRVTLRCSPRSGDLSVYWYQQSLDQGLQFLIQYYNGEERAKGNILERFSAQQFPDLHSELNLSSLELGDSALYFCASSLVAAPSTDTQYFGPGTRLTVL.

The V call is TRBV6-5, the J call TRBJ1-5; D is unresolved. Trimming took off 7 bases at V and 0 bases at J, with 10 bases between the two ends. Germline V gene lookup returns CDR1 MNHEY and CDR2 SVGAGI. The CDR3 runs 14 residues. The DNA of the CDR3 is TGTGCCAGCACCGCCGGGTTTAGCAATCAGCCCCAGCATTTT. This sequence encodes CASTAGFSNQPQHF.

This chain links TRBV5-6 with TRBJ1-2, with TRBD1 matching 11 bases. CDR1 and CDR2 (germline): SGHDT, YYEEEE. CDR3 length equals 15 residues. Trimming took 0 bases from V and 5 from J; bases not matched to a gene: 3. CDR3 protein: CASSLEDRGPYGYTF. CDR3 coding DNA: TGTGCCAGCAGCTTGGAGGACAGGGGGCCTTATGGCTACACCTTC. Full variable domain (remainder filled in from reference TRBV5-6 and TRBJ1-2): DAGVTQSPTHLIKTRGQQVTLRCSPKSGHDTVSWYQQALGQGPQFIFQYYEEEERQRGNFPDRFSGHQFPNYSSELNVNALLLGDSALYLCASSLEDRGPYGYTFGSGTRLTVV.

CDR3 region: CASSLVQGGHSPLHF. The CDR3 DNA is TGTGCCAGCAGCTTGGTGCAGGGAGGGCATTCACCCCTCCACTTT. This chain uses TRBV5-4 with TRBJ1-6; a weak D match, TRBD1 (5 bases). The CDR3 totals 15 residues. Germline CDR1 is SGHNT and CDR2 is YYREEE (reference sequence). Trimming removed 0 bases from V and 8 bases from J, with 12 bases in between.

The chain's CDR3 is CASSPILWETQYF. Written as DNA, the CDR3 is TGCGCCAGCAGCCCGATACTCTGGGAGACCCAGTACTTC. The rearrangement links TRBV4-1 to TRBJ2-5; D remains ambiguous. The CDR3 loop spans 13 amino acids. Per germline, CDR1 MGHRA and CDR2 YSYEKL. Trimming left V 4 bases short and J 5 bases short, with 11 bases between.

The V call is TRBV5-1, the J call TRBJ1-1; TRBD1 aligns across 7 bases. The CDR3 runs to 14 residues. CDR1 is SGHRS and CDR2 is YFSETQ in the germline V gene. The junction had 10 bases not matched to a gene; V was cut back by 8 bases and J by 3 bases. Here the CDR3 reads CASTAGTDHTEAFF. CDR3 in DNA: TGCGCCAGTACTGCCGGGACAGACCACACTGAAGCTTTCTTT.